This TCR beta chain was sequenced for a study of beta chain features in type 1 diabetes. Expressed TCRB transcripts got sequenced, as all isolated RNA was reverse transcribed. Profiling relied on immunoSEQ multiplex PCR, and the TCRdb table lists in-frame clones only, not all of them. This repertoire shows about 640,000 clones, around 11% found once; its top ten account for more than 0.1%. This clone came up a few times. Its antigen is still unknown. Germline V gene lookup returns CDR1 GTSNPN and CDR2 SVGIG (reference sequence). CDR3 length: 11 residues. Study-level points and caveats: All four CD4+ subsets of Type 1 diabetes patients contained TCRB CDR3s that were moderately but significantly shorter.

The sequence derives from a man aged 25 to 40 with type 1 diabetes. The sequencing input was naive CD4+ T cells from blood. This chain links TRBV30 with TRBJ2-5, with a weak D call TRBD1 (6 bases). The J call may be mistaken, given a closer DNA end match to TRBJ2-7. The CDR3 is CAWTGAYEQYF. In DNA form, the CDR3 reads TGTGCCTGGACAGGGGCCTACGAGCAGTACTTC.